Below are 22 T cell receptor beta chains sequenced from a single sample in a study of TIL therapy for anti-PD-1-resistant metastatic lung cancer. Indicated time point: pre-treatment sample, taken before nivolumab and TIL therapy. Sequencing used immunoSEQ v3. Clones were read by immunoSEQ multiplex PCR, and TCRdb kept only the in-frame ones, dropping some. The top ten hold 5% of the sample, which has tens of thousands of clones, roughly 85% seen once. Sample: blood, taken at baseline. These receptors were obtained from a person between 25 and 80 years old with non-small cell lung cancer.

This clone was seen just once. The CDR3 DNA reads TGTGCCAGTAGTCCCCTAGGGACTAGCGGGAGGGCCGACACCGGGGAGCTGTTTTTT. Protein: CASSPLGTSGRADTGELFF. This chain links TRBV19 with TRBJ2-2, with 16 bases fitting TRBD2. This CDR3 comprises 19 residues. V gave up 5 bases and J gave up 3 bases; unmatched junction bases: 9. CDR1 LNHDA and CDR2 SQIVND come from the germline V gene (reference sequence). The full variable domain, in which reference TRBV19 and TRBJ2-2 provide the parts outside the CDR3, is DGGITQSPKYLFRKEGQNVTLSCEQNLNHDAMYWYRQDPGQGLRLIYYSQIVNDFQKGDIAEGYSVSREKKESFPLTVTSAQKNPTAFYLCASSPLGTSGRADTGELFFGEGSRLTVL.

V gene TRBV3-1 (or the pseudogene TRBV3-2) combines with J gene TRBJ2-2; 9 bases are shared with TRBD2. V gave up 8 bases and J gave up 1 base; unmatched junction bases: 5. The CDR3 extends over 15 amino acids. Germline loops: CDR1 LGHDT, CDR2 YNNKEL (reference sequence). CDR3 DNA sequence: TGTGCCAGCGAGACTAGCGGCGTGAACACCGGGGAGCTGTTTTTT. As protein: CASETSGVNTGELFF.

This rearrangement joins TRBV19 to TRBJ2-1; weak D call: TRBD2 (5 bases). CDR3 length: 16 residues. The V gene's germline CDR1 is LNHDA and CDR2 SQIVND (reference sequence). The V and J ends lost 7 bases and 0 bases respectively, with 16 bases between them. The CDR3 sequence: CASTMRATSSYNEQFF. The CDR3 DNA sequence: TGTGCCAGTACCATGAGGGCGACGAGCTCCTACAATGAGCAGTTCTTC.

V is TRBV5-6 and J is TRBJ2-7, with TRBD2 as a possible D gene (5 bases). Trimming cost V 6 bases and J 5 bases, with 18 bases left between them. Germline lookup yields CDR1 SGHDT and CDR2 YYEEEE. CDR3 length equals 14 residues. The CDR3 DNA reads TGTGCCAGCACCCCCGGGGTGAGTTTGGACGAGCAGTACTTC. Protein: CASTPGVSLDEQYF.

The genes are TRBV30 and TRBJ1-6; 8 bases are shared with TRBD1. V trimming: 1 base; J trimming: 8 bases; junction bases outside the gene matches: 1. The germline CDR1 and CDR2 sequences are GTSNPN and SVGIG (reference sequence). The CDR3 length is 13 residues. CDR3 nucleotide sequence: TGTGCCTGGAGTGCGGACAGGGATTCACCCCTCCACTTT. Its translation: CAWSADRDSPLHF.

This chain uses TRBV6-1 with TRBJ2-1; 11 nucleotides line up with TRBD1. This CDR3 is 16 amino acids long. The V gene end was trimmed by 1 base and the J gene end by 11 bases; junction bases not matched to a gene: 10. Per the germline V gene, CDR1 is MNHNS and CDR2 is SASEGT. CDR3 DNA sequence: TGTGCCAGCAGTGAAGAGGGTTGGGACAGGGGGTTGAAGCAGTTCTTC. This gives the protein CASSEEGWDRGLKQFF.

This rearrangement joins TRBV6-2 or TRBV6-3 to TRBJ2-5; D is perhaps TRBD1 (6 bases). The V and J ends lost 5 bases and 3 bases respectively, with 13 bases between them. Looked up from germline, CDR1 is MNHEY and CDR2 is SVGEGT. This CDR3 spans 14 amino acids. This chain's CDR3 is CASSDQTGKETQYF. CDR3 bases: TGTGCCAGCAGTGATCAGACAGGAAAAGAGACCCAGTACTTC.

V usage is TRBV11-2 and J usage is TRBJ1-5; no firm D call. Trimming cost V 3 bases and J 4 bases, with 4 bases left between them. Germline-derived CDR1 and CDR2 are SGHAT and FQNNGV. There are 12 residues in the CDR3. CDR3 amino acids: CASSFDNQPQHF. The CDR3 coding sequence is TGTGCCAGCAGCTTTGATAATCAGCCCCAGCATTTT. The full variable domain, completed using reference TRBV11-2 and TRBJ1-5, is EAGVAQSPRYKIIEKRQSVAFWCNPISGHATLYWYQQILGQGPKLLIQFQNNGVVDDSQLPKDRFSAERLKGVDSTLKIQPAKLEDSAVYLCASSFDNQPQHFGDGTRLSIL.

This clone appeared a single time. V is TRBV19 and J is TRBJ1-2; 9 nucleotides align to TRBD1. The V segment lost 5 bases and the J segment 8 bases; nucleotides outside the gene matches: 9. The CDR3 runs to 14 residues. CDR1 is LNHDA, CDR2 SQIVND, per germline (reference sequence). The CDR3: CASSLGQGRGGYTF. The CDR3 nucleotides are TGTGCCAGTAGTTTGGGACAGGGCCGAGGCGGCTACACCTTC.

The chain recombines TRBV5-6 with TRBJ1-3; D is uncertain. From germline, CDR1 is SGHDT and CDR2 YYEEEE. The CDR3 sequence is 14 residues long. V shed 4 bases and J shed 1 base, with 9 bases lying between them. Here the CDR3 DNA reads TGTGCCAGCAGCATCGGTTTTTCTGGAAACACCATATATTTT. It is translated as CASSIGFSGNTIYF.

This chain links TRBV2 with TRBJ2-5; 11 bases line up with TRBD2. CDR3 length equals 15 residues. J gave up 5 bases and V 6 bases, and 8 bases lay outside the gene matches. Germline CDR1 SNHLY, CDR2 FYNNEI. This chain's CDR3 is CASSSRLAGWETQYF. As DNA, the CDR3 is TGTGCCAGCAGCTCTAGACTAGCGGGGTGGGAGACCCAGTACTTC.

The rearrangement links TRBV14 to TRBJ2-3; D not certain. Trimming took off 6 bases at V and 2 bases at J, with 6 bases between the two ends. CDR1 and CDR2 (germline): SGHDN, FVKESK. The CDR3 totals 12 residues. The CDR3 protein is CASSSFTDTQYF. CDR3 nucleotides: TGTGCCAGCAGTTCCTTCACAGATACGCAGTATTTT.

This sequence joins TRBV6-2 or TRBV6-3 and TRBJ1-1; 9 bases are shared with TRBD1. V gave up 6 bases and J gave up 0 bases; unmatched junction bases: 2. The germline gives CDR1 MNHEY, CDR2 SVGEGT. The CDR3 is 14 amino acids. CDR3 sequence: CASSGTGMNTEAFF. In DNA, the CDR3 is TGTGCCAGCAGCGGGACAGGGATGAACACTGAAGCTTTCTTT.

This sequence joins TRBV2 and TRBJ1-2; no firm D call. V shed 3 bases and J shed 5 bases, with 13 bases lying between them. The CDR3 has 14 amino acids. Germline assignment: CDR1 SNHLY and CDR2 FYNNEI. The CDR3 DNA reads TGTGCCAGCAGTGATGTAATGTTGAGTTATGGCTACACCTTC. Translating gives CASSDVMLSYGYTF. The complete variable domain, with remaining parts taken from reference TRBV2 and TRBJ1-2, reads EPEVTQTPSHQVTQMGQEVILRCVPISNHLYFYWYRQILGQKVEFLVSFYNNEISEKSEIFDDQFSVERPDGSNFTLKIRSTKLEDSAMYFCASSDVMLSYGYTFGSGTRLTVV.

This chain uses TRBV9 with TRBJ2-1; D ambiguous. CDR1 is SGDLS, CDR2 YYNGEE, per germline. This CDR3 has 15 amino acids. The V end was cut by 2 bases, the J end by 5 bases, with 14 bases between. The CDR3, as DNA: TGTGCCAGCAGCGTCCACGACCCCCCTGACAATGAGCAGTTCTTC. It specifies CASSVHDPPDNEQFF. The full variable domain, in which reference TRBV9 and TRBJ2-1 provide the parts outside the CDR3, is DSGVTQTPKHLITATGQRVTLRCSPRSGDLSVYWYQQSLDQGLQFLIQYYNGEERAKGNILERFSAQQFPDLHSELNLSSLELGDSALYFCASSVHDPPDNEQFFGPGTRLTVL.

The rearrangement links TRBV10-3 to TRBJ1-2; 9 bases are a match to TRBD1. CDR1 and CDR2 from the germline V gene are ENHRY and SYGVKD. The CDR3 runs to 17 residues. V was clipped by 0 bases and J by 0 bases; unmatched bases: 5. DNA of the CDR3: TGTGCCATCAGTGAGTCGTTAAGGACAGGGGCTAACTATGGCTACACCTTC. It codes for CAISESLRTGANYGYTF.

This clone has only one observation. The chain combines TRBV6-5 with TRBJ2-1, with 14 bases identical to TRBD2. CDR1 is MNHEY, CDR2 SVGAGI, per germline. With V trimmed by 6 bases and J by 8 bases, 6 bases remained unmatched. This CDR3 has 15 residues. CDR3 DNA: TGTGCCAGCAGAAAAGGGACTAGCGGGAGCGATGAGCAGTTCTTC. It is translated as CASRKGTSGSDEQFF.

The chain employs TRBV12-2 and TRBJ2-2; TRBD1, as called in the table, went unchecked against the DNA. TRBV12-2 is noted as a pseudogene. The CDR3 contains 13 residues. The CDR3 region has the DNA TGTGCAAGTCGGGACAGGCGCACCGGGGAGCTGTTTTTT. It codes for CASRDRRTGELFF.

CDR3 sequence: CASSLTGSNYGYTF. The CDR3 DNA reads TGCGCCAGCAGCCTTACAGGATCTAACTATGGCTACACCTTC. The chain links TRBV5-1 to TRBJ1-2; D possibly corresponds to TRBD1 (5 bases). CDR3 length: 14 residues. V was clipped by 4 bases and J by 0 bases, with 10 bases between them. The germline V gene has CDR1 SGHRS and CDR2 YFSETQ.

This clone was detected once. V usage is TRBV11-2 and J usage is TRBJ1-6; 9 bases are shared with TRBD1. With 0 bases clipped from V and 7 bases from J, the junction kept 4 bases outside the gene matches. CDR3 length: 16 amino acids. The germline V gene encodes CDR1 SGHAT and CDR2 FQNNGV. The CDR3 region has the DNA TGTGCCAGCAGCTTAGATCAGGACAGGGGAAATTCACCCCTCCACTTT. Protein sequence: CASSLDQDRGNSPLHF.

V is TRBV5-4 and J is TRBJ2-2; a weak D match, TRBD1 (6 bases). V was shortened by 4 bases and J by 7 bases, with 17 bases between the two germline ends. Germline CDR1 and CDR2: SGHNT and YYREEE (reference sequence). The length of the CDR3 is 15 residues. DNA of the CDR3: TGTGCCAGCAGCCCACCCCCGGGACAAGGCGGGGAGCTGTTTTTT. This translates into CASSPPPGQGGELFF.

V and J are TRBV5-1 and TRBJ1-4; no definite D call. Germline lookup yields CDR1 SGHRS and CDR2 YFSETQ. The CDR3 is 15 amino acids. V lost 4 bases and J lost 2, with 12 bases in between. The CDR3 reads CASSTSGRTNEKLFF. CDR3 DNA sequence: TGCGCCAGCAGCACTTCTGGTCGGACTAATGAAAAACTGTTTTTT.